The entry below describes one TCR beta chain. Its antigen is currently unknown. After constant-region reverse-primer amplification, full-length variable regions underwent semi-nested PCR with Nested Universal Primer A. TCRdb re-called the 5' RACE reads through MiXCR, storing one row per CDR3 protein. Of about 13,000 distinct CDR3 sequences in the sample, around a quarter were seen once. CD25-based Treg depletion was applied to purified naive CD4+ T cells. Notes on the study in general: Tumor Treg TCRs overlapped most with tumor naive CD4+ cells. Tumor memory CD4+ T cell TCR gene usage clustered with blood and lymph node memory CD4+ cells and lymph node naive CD4+ cells.

CDR3 length: 13 amino acids. The trim removed 5 bases at V and 7 bases at J, leaving 4 bases unmatched. Germline lookup yields CDR1 SGHVS and CDR2 FQNEAQ. The receptor comes from a female donor with breast cancer. V and J are TRBV7-8 and TRBJ1-5; the match to TRBD1 covers 8 bases. Sequencing input: naive CD4+ T cells sorted from blood. Subset: naive CD4+ T cells, CD4+CD45RA+CD25-. CDR3 in amino acids: CASSPGGRQPQHF. Written as DNA, the CDR3 is TGTGCCAGCAGCCCAGGGGGCAGACAGCCCCAGCATTTT.